This T cell receptor (beta chain) was obtained from a study of molecular identifiers for immune sequencing clone quantification. Study in general: Replicates partitioned RNA from roughly 20,000 or 100,000 naive CD8 cells into five parts, sequencing four.

TCRdb itself ran the PCR reads through MiXCR, one entry per CDR3 protein. The table includes roughly 90,000 distinct CDR3 sequences, about 20% detected once. This clonotype was counted ten times or more. Its antigen is undetermined. Study observations and caveats: Highly expanded clone sizes could end up underestimated if a barcode were shared by identical TCR molecules.

The V end was cut by 5 bases, the J end by 7 bases, with 9 bases between. The length of the CDR3 is 11 residues. Germline lookup yields CDR1 MDHEN and CDR2 SYDVKM. Sorting was used to obtain naive CD8 T cells (CD8+CD4-CCR7+CD45RA+). The chain combines TRBV28 with TRBJ2-7; D might be TRBD2 (5 bases). Sequenced material: naive CD8+ T cells from blood, with Jurkat cell RNA spiked in. The subset is: FACS-sorted CD8+CD4-CCR7+CD45RA+ naive T cells. The receptor was derived from a human donor in good health. Some libraries in this study had Jurkat cell RNA spiked in. The CDR3 loop is CASSGSLEQYF. DNA of the CDR3: TGTGCCAGCAGTGGGAGCCTGGAGCAGTACTTC. The variable domain in full, completed from reference TRBV28 and TRBJ2-7, reads DVKVTQSSRYLVKRTGEKVFLECVQDMDHENMFWYRQDPGLGLRLIYFSYDVKMKEKGDIPEGYSVSREKKERFSLILESASTNQTSMYLCASSGSLEQYFGPGTRLTVT.